These 18 T cell receptor beta chains were sequenced from one sample in a study of shared clonotypes between healthy human individuals. Naivety among CD8 cells was defined by CD45RO negativity and positive CCR7 selection, thereby excluding terminally differentiated effector memory CD45RA+ cells. Produced via immunoSEQ multiplex PCR; TCRdb's table is partial and in-frame only. The table lists 550,000 to 750,000 clones, just over 90% of them singletons. The sequencing input was naive CD8+ T cells sorted from blood. These receptors were obtained from a man younger than 40 in good health.

The CDR3 bases are TGTGCCAGCAGCCAGACTAGCGGGGGACCTAATGAGCAGTTCTTC. Protein sequence: CASSQTSGGPNEQFF. This chain links TRBV21-1 with TRBJ2-1; the table names TRBD2, a call not compared with the DNA. TRBV21-1 is a recognized pseudogene. This CDR3 is built from 15 residues.

This chain uses TRBV15 with TRBJ1-4; D is unclear. The V end lost 5 bases, the J end lost 2 bases, and 15 bases lay between the germline ends. This CDR3 comprises 16 residues. The V gene's germline CDR1 is LNHNV and CDR2 YYDKDF (reference sequence). The CDR3 DNA reads as TGTGCCACCAGCCCCCGGGCGGGGAACACTAATGAAAAACTGTTTTTT. It translates to CATSPRAGNTNEKLFF.

The chain joins TRBV5-8 to TRBJ2-3; 10 bases fit TRBD1. This CDR3 comprises 15 residues. J gave up 4 bases and V 4 bases, and 6 bases lay outside the gene matches. Germline V CDR1 and CDR2: SGHTS, YDEGEE. CDR3 DNA sequence: TGTGCCAGCAGCATCCGGGACAGGGGCGCAGATACGCAGTATTTT. Protein: CASSIRDRGADTQYF.

The chain links TRBV9 to TRBJ1-5, with D possibly being TRBD1 (5 bases). Germline CDR1 SGDLS, CDR2 YYNGEE. V shed 4 bases and J shed 4 bases, with 12 bases lying between them. The CDR3 is 14 residues long. As DNA, the CDR3 is TGTGCCAGCAGCCTCGGGGAGGGGAATCAGCCCCAGCATTTT. Amino acids: CASSLGEGNQPQHF. Full variable domain (missing parts from reference TRBV9 and TRBJ1-5): DSGVTQTPKHLITATGQRVTLRCSPRSGDLSVYWYQQSLDQGLQFLIQYYNGEERAKGNILERFSAQQFPDLHSELNLSSLELGDSALYFCASSLGEGNQPQHFGDGTRLSIL.

This chain uses TRBV10-3 with TRBJ2-7; either TRBD1 or TRBD2 may fit D (5 bases each). The CDR3 is 13 amino acids. Trimming took off 6 bases at V and 6 bases at J, with 15 bases between the two ends. The germline gives CDR1 ENHRY, CDR2 SYGVKD. The CDR3 spells CAIRALQAGEQYF. In DNA, the CDR3 is TGTGCCATCAGGGCCCTACAGGCGGGCGAGCAGTACTTC.

For this clone: Germline is not matched at one junction end, which may reflect a read error. The gene calls are TRBV28 and TRBJ1-2; D is uncertain. Germline V gene data show CDR1 as MDHEN and CDR2 as SYDVKM. CDR3 length: 14 residues. CDR3 loop: CASSLKGLPYSYTF. CDR3 bases: TGTGCCAGCAGTTTAAAGGGTTTACCCTATAGCTACACCTTC.

This sequence joins TRBV29-1 and TRBJ2-1, with 9 bases matching TRBD2. The V segment lost 3 bases and the J segment 7 bases; nucleotides outside the gene matches: 10. The V gene's germline CDR1 is SQVTM and CDR2 ANQGSEA. The CDR3 has 15 residues. This CDR3 reads CSVERAGGTGNEQFF. The CDR3 region has the DNA TGCAGCGTTGAGAGAGCGGGAGGAACTGGAAATGAGCAGTTCTTC.

The V and J genes are TRBV14 and TRBJ2-7; 14 nucleotides line up with TRBD2. The junction had 5 bases not matched to a gene; V was cut back by 6 bases and J by 4 bases. Germline values: CDR1 SGHDN, CDR2 FVKESK. The CDR3 is made up of 15 amino acids. The CDR3 sequence: CASSRTSGRSYEQYF. The CDR3 nucleotides are TGTGCCAGCAGTCGGACTAGCGGGAGGTCTTACGAGCAGTACTTC.

The chain couples TRBV5-6 to TRBJ2-1; possibly TRBD2 for D (5 bases). V lost 1 base, J lost 0 bases, and 8 bases lay in between. Germline V gene data show CDR1 as SGHDT and CDR2 as YYEEEE. The CDR3 spans 15 residues. DNA of the CDR3: TGTGCCAGCAGCTTGATGCGGGTCTCCTACAATGAGCAGTTCTTC. Its protein product is CASSLMRVSYNEQFF.

In its sample, this clone was seen once. This chain connects TRBV15 to TRBJ2-1; TRBD2 agrees at 7 bases. Germline-derived CDR1 and CDR2 are LNHNV and YYDKDF (reference sequence). The CDR3 consists of 15 residues. V shed 0 bases, J shed 4 bases, and the junction held 3 bases outside the gene matches. CDR3 sequence (DNA): TGTGCCACCAGCAGAGAAGAGCGGGAATACAATGAGCAGTTCTTC. Residues: CATSREEREYNEQFF.

The chain employs TRBV6-5 and TRBJ2-7, with D possibly TRBD1 on 6 matching bases. The germline V gene encodes CDR1 MNHEY and CDR2 SVGAGI. The CDR3 is made up of 13 amino acids. The ends were cut back, 4 bases at V and 5 bases at J, with 12 bases in the middle. The DNA for the CDR3 is TGTGCCAGCAGTTCAGGGGTTCTGAACGAGCAGTACTTC. Its protein product is CASSSGVLNEQYF.

The chain combines TRBV9 with TRBJ2-3; TRBD2 matches at 9 bases. Losses at the gene ends were 0 bases for V and 5 bases for J; bases not matched to a gene: 7. The germline V gene has CDR1 SGDLS and CDR2 YYNGEE. The CDR3 contains 16 residues. The CDR3 nucleotides are TGTGCCAGCAGCGTAGTGGGTAGCGGGAGCCAAGATACGCAGTATTTT. Translated: CASSVVGSGSQDTQYF.

The chain uses TRBV6-5 and TRBJ1-1; D uncertain. The CDR3 runs to 14 residues. The germline CDR1 and CDR2 sequences are MNHEY and SVGAGI. Trimming cost V 2 bases and J 0 bases, with 7 bases left between them. CDR3 DNA: TGTGCCAGCAGTTACCGGTCTATGAACACTGAAGCTTTCTTT. Its protein is CASSYRSMNTEAFF.

This clone has a single count. The CDR3 here is CASSLIYEQYF. The CDR3 DNA sequence: TGTGCCAGCAGCCTAATCTACGAGCAGTACTTC. This rearrangement joins TRBV7-9 to TRBJ2-7; D remains ambiguous. This CDR3 contains 11 residues. Trimming stripped 5 bases from V and 3 bases from J, with 5 bases between. CDR1 is SEHNR and CDR2 is FQNEAQ in the germline V gene (reference sequence).

This clone was observed a single time. The chain combines TRBV7-9 with TRBJ2-5; TRBD1 aligns across 12 bases. The J call is uncertain, as TRBJ2-7 better fits the DNA end. Germline V gene lookup returns CDR1 SEHNR and CDR2 FQNEAQ (reference sequence). This CDR3 is 14 amino acids long. In DNA, the CDR3 is TGTGCCAGCAGCCCCGGGACAGGGGGCCGCGAGCAGTACTTC. This sequence encodes CASSPGTGGREQYF.

This clone is a singleton in its sample. The chain combines TRBV11-3 with TRBJ2-2; maybe TRBD2 (5 bases). V lost 5 bases and J lost 4, with 11 bases in between. Per the germline V gene, CDR1 is SGHNT and CDR2 is YENEEA. CDR3 size: 14 residues. The CDR3 coding sequence is TGTGCCAGCAGCCCCGACTACAGCACCGGGGAGCTGTTTTTT. This encodes CASSPDYSTGELFF.

V is TRBV28 and J is TRBJ2-7; no firm D call. Germline CDR1 MDHEN, CDR2 SYDVKM. The CDR3 is 14 amino acids. The V end was cut by 3 bases, the J end by 1 base, with 10 bases between. CDR3 residues: CASSLQQKSYEQYF. CDR3 in DNA: TGTGCCAGCAGTTTGCAACAGAAATCCTACGAGCAGTACTTC.

Turning to this clone: The sample holds other DNA sequences that translate to the same CDR3. This chain joins TRBV27 and TRBJ1-1, with D hard to call. V shed 4 bases and J shed 1 base, with 7 bases lying between them. This CDR3 region has 13 residues. CDR1 is MNHEY and CDR2 is SMNVEV in the germline V gene (reference sequence). CDR3 residues: CASSWGENTEAFF. The CDR3, as DNA: TGTGCCAGCAGTTGGGGTGAGAACACTGAAGCTTTCTTT.